This T cell receptor beta chain was sequenced for a study of post-analysis software for immune sequencing data. The CDR3 consists of 13 residues. Trimming cost V 0 bases and J 3 bases, with 6 bases left between them. Study-level points and caveats: Multiple sclerosis patients showed significantly lower normalized Chao1 diversity than controls did. Samples made in the same batch grouped tightly together by F measure. Controls had lower frequencies than patients of about 5 TRBV segments, which included TRBV5-6, TRBV5-1 and TRBV20-1.

Worth noting for this clonotype: Its antigen is unknown.

Unique molecular identifiers were present in the TCR beta cDNA libraries. TCRdb ran MiXCR on the PCR reads and lists one entry per CDR3 protein. In the table there are hundreds of thousands of distinct CDR3 sequences, around 60% of which are singletons. Sequenced: blood. This clonotype was obtained from a girl aged 2 to 10 with multiple sclerosis. V and J are TRBV12-3 or TRBV12-4 and TRBJ2-7; D is ambiguous. The CDR3 sequence: CASSLASFYEQYF. In nucleotides, the CDR3 is TGTGCCAGCAGTTTAGCTTCATTCTACGAGCAGTACTTC.